This TCR beta chain comes out of a study of blood T cell repertoires in COVID-19. Study-wide background: Sources were T cells, B-cell-depleted T cells, or PBMCs; the material itself was cDNA or gDNA.

Repertoires were generated with immunoSEQ multiplex PCR, while TCRdb's copy carries only in-frame clones and drops some. The sample lists 100,000 to 150,000 clones; roughly 80% were seen once. Germline V gives CDR1 LNHDA, CDR2 SQIVND (reference sequence). Trimming stripped 8 bases from V and 0 bases from J, with 11 bases between. The CDR3 spans 14 residues. This TCR derives from a man of 80 years or more with COVID-19, enrolled during active disease. The chain joins TRBV19 to TRBJ1-5; tentatively, D is TRBD1 (5 bases). Material: peripheral blood. CDR3 protein: CASQGGYSNQPQHF. CDR3 nucleotide sequence: TGTGCCAGTCAGGGAGGATATAGCAATCAGCCCCAGCATTTT.